The text below deals with one TCR beta chain. Individuals drawn from 20 to 30 US areas were roughly 18 to 100 years old. Cohorts were determined from participant-reported clinical history. For recovered donors of Cohort 3, there were two negative PCRs, clearance, or symptom resolution. The CDR3 runs 13 residues. V dropped 1 base and J dropped 8 bases, with 14 bases sitting between them. Germline CDR1 and CDR2: GTSNPN and SVGIG (reference sequence). The data belong to a study of blood T cell repertoires in COVID-19. The method was immunoSEQ multiplex PCR; TCRdb's version includes in-frame clones alone and lacks a portion of them. This table has approximately 480,000 clones, about 90% appearing once.

Input material: PBMCs or T cells enriched from blood (not recorded which). The TCR originated in a young woman who had recovered from COVID-19. This chain connects TRBV30 to TRBJ1-2, with a tentative D call TRBD1 (5 bases). The CDR3 nucleotides are TGTGCCTGGAGTGAGGGGAAAGTACGCGGCTACACCTTC. Translating gives CAWSEGKVRGYTF.